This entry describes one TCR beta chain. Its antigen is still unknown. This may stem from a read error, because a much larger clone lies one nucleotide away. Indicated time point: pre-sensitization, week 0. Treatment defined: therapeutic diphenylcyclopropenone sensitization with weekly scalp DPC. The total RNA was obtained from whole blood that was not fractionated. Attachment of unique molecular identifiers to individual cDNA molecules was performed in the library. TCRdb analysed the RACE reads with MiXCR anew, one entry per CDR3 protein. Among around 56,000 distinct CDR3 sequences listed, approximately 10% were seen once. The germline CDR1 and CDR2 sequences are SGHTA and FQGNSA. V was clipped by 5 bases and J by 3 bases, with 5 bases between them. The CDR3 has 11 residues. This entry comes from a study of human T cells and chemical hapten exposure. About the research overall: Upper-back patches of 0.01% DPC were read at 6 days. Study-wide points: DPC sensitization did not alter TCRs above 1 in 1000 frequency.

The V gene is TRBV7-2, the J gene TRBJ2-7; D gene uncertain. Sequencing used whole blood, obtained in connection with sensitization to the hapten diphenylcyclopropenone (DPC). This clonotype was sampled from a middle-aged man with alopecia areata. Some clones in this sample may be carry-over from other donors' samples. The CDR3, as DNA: TGTGCCAGCAGCAACTACTACGAGCAGTACTTC. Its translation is CASSNYYEQYF.